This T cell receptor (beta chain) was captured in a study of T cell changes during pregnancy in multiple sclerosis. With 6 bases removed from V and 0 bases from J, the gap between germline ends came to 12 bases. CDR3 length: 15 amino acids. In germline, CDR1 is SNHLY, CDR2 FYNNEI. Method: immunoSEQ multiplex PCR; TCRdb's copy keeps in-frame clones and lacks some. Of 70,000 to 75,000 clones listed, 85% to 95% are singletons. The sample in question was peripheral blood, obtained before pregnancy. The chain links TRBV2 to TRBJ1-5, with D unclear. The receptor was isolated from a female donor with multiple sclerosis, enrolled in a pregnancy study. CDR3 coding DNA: TGTGCCAGCAGAGCAGGAGGATATAGCAATCAGCCCCAGCATTTT. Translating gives CASRAGGYSNQPQHF.